This T cell receptor (beta chain) was retrieved from a study of cytomegalovirus exposure and HLA in healthy donors. Findings of the study overall: Follow-up analysis found HLA locus-dependent TCR association rates, highest for DRB1 and lowest for HLA-C. In vitro experiments confirmed that a few CMV-associated chains were specific for CMV antigens.

Germline V CDR1 and CDR2: SGHRS, YFSETQ. The CDR3 runs 15 residues. With V trimmed by 6 bases and J by 4 bases, 10 bases remained unmatched. PCR was performed using 60 Vbeta and 13 Jbeta primers. TCRdb's table, derived via immunoSEQ multiplex PCR, lists solely in-frame clones and lacks some. This table has around 100,000 clones, 60% to 85% appearing once. With respect to this clone: Its matching antigen is unknown.

The specimen was PBMCs. The clonotype originates from a female donor in good health and CMV-seropositive. The chain has TRBV5-1 and TRBJ2-3; 8 positions match TRBD2. The CDR3 bases are TGCGCCAGCATGGGGGGGCGGGGGGCCTCAGATACGCAGTATTTT. Encoded protein: CASMGGRGASDTQYF.